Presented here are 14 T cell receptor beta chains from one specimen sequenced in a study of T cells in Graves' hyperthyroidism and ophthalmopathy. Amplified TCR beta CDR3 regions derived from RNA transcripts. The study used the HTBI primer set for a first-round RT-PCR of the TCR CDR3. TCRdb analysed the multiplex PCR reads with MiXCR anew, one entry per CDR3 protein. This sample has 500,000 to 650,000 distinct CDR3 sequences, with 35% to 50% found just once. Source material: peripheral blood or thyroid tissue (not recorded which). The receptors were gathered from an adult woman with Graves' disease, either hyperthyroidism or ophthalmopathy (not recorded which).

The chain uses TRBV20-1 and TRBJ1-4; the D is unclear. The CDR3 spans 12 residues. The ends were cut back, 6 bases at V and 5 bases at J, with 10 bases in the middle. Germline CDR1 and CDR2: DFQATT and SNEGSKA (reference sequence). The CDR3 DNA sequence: TGCAGTGCGATGGGAGGGAATGAAAAACTGTTTTTT. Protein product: CSAMGGNEKLFF.

CDR3 protein: CASSLEGPSGANVLTF. The CDR3 DNA is TGCGCCAGCAGCTTGGAAGGCCCCTCTGGGGCCAACGTCCTGACTTTC. The chain links TRBV5-1 to TRBJ2-6, with D unclear. The ends were cut back, 0 bases at V and 0 bases at J, with 7 bases in the middle. Per the germline V gene, CDR1 is SGHRS and CDR2 is YFSETQ. The CDR3 extends over 16 amino acids.

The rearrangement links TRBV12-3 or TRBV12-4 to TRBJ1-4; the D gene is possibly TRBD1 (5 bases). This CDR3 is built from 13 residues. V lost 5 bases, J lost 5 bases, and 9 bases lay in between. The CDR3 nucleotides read TGTGCCAGCAGTGTTGGGGGGAATGAAAAACTGTTTTTT. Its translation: CASSVGGNEKLFF.

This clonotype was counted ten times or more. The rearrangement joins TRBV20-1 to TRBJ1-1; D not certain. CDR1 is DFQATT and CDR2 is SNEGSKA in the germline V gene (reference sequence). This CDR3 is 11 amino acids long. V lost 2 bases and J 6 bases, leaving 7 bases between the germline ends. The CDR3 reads CSARLYPEAFF. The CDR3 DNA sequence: TGCAGTGCTAGACTGTATCCTGAAGCTTTCTTT.

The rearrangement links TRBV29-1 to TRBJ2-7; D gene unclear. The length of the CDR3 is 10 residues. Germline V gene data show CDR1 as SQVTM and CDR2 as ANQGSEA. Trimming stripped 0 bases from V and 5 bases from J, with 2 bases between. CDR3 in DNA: TGCAGCGTTGAAGAGAACGAGCAGTACTTC. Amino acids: CSVEENEQYF.

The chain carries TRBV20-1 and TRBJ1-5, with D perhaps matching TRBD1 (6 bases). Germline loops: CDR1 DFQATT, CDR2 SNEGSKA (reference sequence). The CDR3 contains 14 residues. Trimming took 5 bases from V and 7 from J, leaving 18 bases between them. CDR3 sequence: CSAELSDRNQPQHF. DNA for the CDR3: TGCAGTGCTGAACTTTCGGACAGAAACCAGCCCCAGCATTTT.

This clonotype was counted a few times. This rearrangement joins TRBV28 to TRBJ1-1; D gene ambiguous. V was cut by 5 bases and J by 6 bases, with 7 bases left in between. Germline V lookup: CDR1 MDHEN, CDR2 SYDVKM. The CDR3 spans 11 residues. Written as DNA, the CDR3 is TGTGCCAGCAGTCGGATTTCTGAAGCTTTCTTT. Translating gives CASSRISEAFF.

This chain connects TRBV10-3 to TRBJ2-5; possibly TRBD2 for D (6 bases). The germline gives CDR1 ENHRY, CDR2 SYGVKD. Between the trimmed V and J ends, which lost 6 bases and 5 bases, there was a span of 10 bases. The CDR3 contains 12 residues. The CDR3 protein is CAISPRGETQYF. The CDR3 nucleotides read TGTGCCATCAGCCCTCGGGGGGAGACCCAGTACTTC.

The CDR3 protein is CSALPGDAGNTF. The CDR3 nucleotides read TGCAGTGCCCTTCCAGGGGACGCTGGAAACACCTTC. The chain employs TRBV20-1 and TRBJ1-2; maybe TRBD1 (6 bases). Trimming removed 6 bases at V and 12 bases at J, with 20 bases between. Germline V gene data show CDR1 as DFQATT and CDR2 as SNEGSKA (reference sequence). There are 12 residues in the CDR3.

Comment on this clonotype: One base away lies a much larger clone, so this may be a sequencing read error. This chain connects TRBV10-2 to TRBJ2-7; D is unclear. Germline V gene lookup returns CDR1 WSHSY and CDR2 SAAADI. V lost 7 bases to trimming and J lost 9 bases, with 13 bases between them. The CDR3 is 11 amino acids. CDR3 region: CASTQGSVQYF. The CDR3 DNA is TGCGCCAGCACCCAAGGCAGCGTGCAGTACTTC.

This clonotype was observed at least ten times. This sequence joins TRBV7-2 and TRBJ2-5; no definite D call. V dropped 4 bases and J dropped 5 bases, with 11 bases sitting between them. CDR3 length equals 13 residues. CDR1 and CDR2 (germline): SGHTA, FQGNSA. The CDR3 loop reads CASSSGPTETQYF. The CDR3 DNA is TGTGCCAGCAGCTCCGGGCCCACGGAGACCCAGTACTTC.

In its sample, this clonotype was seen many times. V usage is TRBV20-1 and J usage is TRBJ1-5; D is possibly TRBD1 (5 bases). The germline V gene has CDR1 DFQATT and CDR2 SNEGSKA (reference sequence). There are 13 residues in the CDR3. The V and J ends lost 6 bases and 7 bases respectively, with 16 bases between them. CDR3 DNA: TGCAGTGCCCTGGGGCAGGGTTCGCAGCCCCAGCATTTT. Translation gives CSALGQGSQPQHF.

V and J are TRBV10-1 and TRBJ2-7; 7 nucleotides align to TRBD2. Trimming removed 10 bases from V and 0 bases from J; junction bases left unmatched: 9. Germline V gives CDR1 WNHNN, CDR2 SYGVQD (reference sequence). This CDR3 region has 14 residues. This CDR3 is CANRPSGSSYEQYF. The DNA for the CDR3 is TGCGCCAACAGACCTAGCGGTAGCTCCTACGAGCAGTACTTC.

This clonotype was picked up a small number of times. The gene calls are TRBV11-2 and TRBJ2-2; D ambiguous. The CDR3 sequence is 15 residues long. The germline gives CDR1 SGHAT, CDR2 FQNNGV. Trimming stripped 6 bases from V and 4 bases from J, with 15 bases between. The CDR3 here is CASSPNPGGTGELFF. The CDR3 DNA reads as TGTGCCAGCAGTCCAAACCCAGGTGGCACCGGGGAGCTGTTTTTT.